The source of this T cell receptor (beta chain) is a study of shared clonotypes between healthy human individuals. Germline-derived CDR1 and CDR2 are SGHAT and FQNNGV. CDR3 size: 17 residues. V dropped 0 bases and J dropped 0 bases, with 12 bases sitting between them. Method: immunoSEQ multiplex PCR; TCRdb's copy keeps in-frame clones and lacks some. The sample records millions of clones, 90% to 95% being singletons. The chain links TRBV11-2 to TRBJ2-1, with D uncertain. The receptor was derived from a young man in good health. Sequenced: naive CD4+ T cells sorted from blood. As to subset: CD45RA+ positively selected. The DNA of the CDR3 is TGTGCCAGCAGCTTAGATTCCATGCCCAGCTCCTACAATGAGCAGTTCTTC. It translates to CASSLDSMPSSYNEQFF.